Below, one TCR beta chain is given with its context. Its antigen is not known. These data are taken from a study of cytomegalovirus exposure and HLA in healthy donors. Study background: Of the donors genotyped, approximately 410 in all, 65% to 90% fell in the Caucasian-associated ancestry cluster. The study's findings and limits: Later analysis identified a missense DCLRE1C variant that was linked to TCR beta V- and J-gene trimming. Immune exposure information comprised only CMV serostatus.

The CDR3 is 15 residues long. CDR1 is SGHTA and CDR2 is FQGTGA in the germline V gene. The V end lost 6 bases, the J end lost 2 bases, and 15 bases lay between the germline ends. The study ran its PCR with 60 Vbeta and 13 Jbeta primers. TCRdb's copy holds only in-frame clones and misses some; the assay was immunoSEQ multiplex PCR. The profile covers around 100,000 clones, with about 79% appearing a single time and 2.5% to 3.5% taken by the ten largest. This clonotype originated in a woman aged 18 to 35 in good health and CMV-seropositive. The sample was PBMCs. J is TRBJ2-3 and V is TRBV7-3, with a weak D call TRBD1 (6 bases). The CDR3 loop reads CASRSRGLSTDTQYF. The CDR3 nucleotides read TGTGCCAGCAGATCCAGGGGTTTGTCCACAGATACGCAGTATTTT.